What follows are 5 T cell receptor beta chains derived from one specimen sequenced in a study of shared clonotypes between healthy human individuals. Terminally differentiated effector memory CD45RA+ cells were excluded from the naive CD8 cells, which were CD45RO-negative and positively selected for CCR7. Method: immunoSEQ multiplex PCR; TCRdb's copy keeps in-frame clones and lacks some. The sample comprises more than 2 million clones, about 94% of which are singletons, and more than 0.95% rests with the top ten. The material sequenced was naive CD8+ T cells sorted from blood. Source of these receptors: a man aged 18 to 35 in good health.

The chain has TRBV15 and TRBJ2-7; maybe TRBD2 (7 bases). The germline V gene encodes CDR1 LNHNV and CDR2 YYDKDF (reference sequence). The V gene lost 0 bases and the J gene lost 0 bases, with 9 bases spanning the gap. The CDR3 spans 15 residues. CDR3 in DNA: TGTGCCACCAGCAGAGATGCGGGGGCCTCCTACGAGCAGTACTTC. Amino acid sequence: CATSRDAGASYEQYF. Looking up the rest from reference TRBV15 and TRBJ2-7 gives the full variable domain: DAMVIQNPRYQVTQFGKPVTLSCSQTLNHNVMYWYQQKSSQAPKLLFHYYDKDFNNEADTPDNFQSRRPNTSFCFLDIRSPGLGDTAMYLCATSRDAGASYEQYFGPGTRLTVT.

The gene calls are TRBV29-1 and TRBJ1-2; weak D call: TRBD1 (6 bases). Germline V gives CDR1 SQVTM, CDR2 ANQGSEA. The CDR3 spans 16 residues. The germline V and J ends were trimmed by 6 bases and 0 bases, with 20 bases remaining between them. In nucleotides, the CDR3 is TGCAGCGTCCCGGTAGTGGGACACGCTCCTAACTATGGCTACACCTTC. This encodes CSVPVVGHAPNYGYTF.

V and J are TRBV7-6 and TRBJ1-1, with unresolved D. The length of the CDR3 is 15 residues. Germline V gives CDR1 SGHVS, CDR2 FNYEAQ. Trimming took off 5 bases at V and 5 bases at J, with 18 bases between the two ends. CDR3 nucleotides: TGTGCCAGCAGCCTGACGGGGTCAACGGGGACTGAAGCTTTCTTT. Protein sequence: CASSLTGSTGTEAFF.

The chain links TRBV7-9 to TRBJ1-2, with D perhaps TRBD1 (5 bases). V was trimmed by 5 bases and J by 2 bases, leaving 9 bases between them. The CDR3 is made up of 13 amino acids. Looked up from germline, CDR1 is SEHNR and CDR2 is FQNEAQ (reference sequence). The CDR3: CASSPAGNYGYTF. For the CDR3, the DNA is TGTGCCAGCAGCCCCGCAGGGAACTATGGCTACACCTTC. The entire variable domain, with the rest obtained from reference TRBV7-9 and TRBJ1-2, is as follows: DTGVSQNPRHKITKRGQNVTFRCDPISEHNRLYWYRQTLGQGPEFLTYFQNEAQLEKSRLLSDRFSAERPKGSFSTLEIQRTEQGDSAMYLCASSPAGNYGYTFGSGTRLTVV.

The V gene is TRBV7-9, the J gene TRBJ2-7, with D perhaps matching TRBD1 (6 bases). Germline lookup yields CDR1 SEHNR and CDR2 FQNEAQ (reference sequence). The CDR3 has 17 residues. Trimming stripped 1 base from V and 0 bases from J, with 16 bases between. The CDR3 loop reads CASSLGAGTQDSYEQYF. DNA of the CDR3: TGTGCCAGCAGCTTAGGCGCCGGGACACAAGACTCCTACGAGCAGTACTTC.